This passage covers 9 T cell receptor beta chains from one sample sequenced in a study of shared clonotypes between healthy human individuals. Some clones are missing from TCRdb's copy, which holds only in-frame ones; the method was immunoSEQ multiplex PCR. The sample has hundreds of thousands of clones, around 86% seen once; the top ten hold roughly 15%. The sample taken for sequencing was memory CD8+ T cells sorted from blood. Documented subset: CD45RO+ cells pooled with CCR7-negative TemRA cells. These receptors all stem from a man aged 18 to 30 in good health.

The rearrangement uses TRBV6-1 and TRBJ1-6; D unclear. V was shortened by 6 bases and J by 3 bases, with 12 bases between the two germline ends. CDR3 length: 15 residues. CDR1 is MNHNS, CDR2 SASEGT, per germline. CDR3 protein: CASRAWQYYNSPLHF. The DNA of the CDR3 is TGTGCCAGCAGGGCCTGGCAGTACTATAATTCACCCCTCCACTTT.

CDR3: CASSAPLAGSYNSPLHF. The CDR3, as DNA: TGTGCCAGCAGCGCCCCCCTAGCCGGCTCCTATAATTCACCCCTCCACTTT. The gene calls are TRBV9 and TRBJ1-6; D call uncertain. The germline V gene encodes CDR1 SGDLS and CDR2 YYNGEE. Trimming removed 3 bases at V and 0 bases at J, with 13 bases between. The CDR3 contains 17 residues. Variable domain in full (rest from reference TRBV9 and TRBJ1-6): DSGVTQTPKHLITATGQRVTLRCSPRSGDLSVYWYQQSLDQGLQFLIQYYNGEERAKGNILERFSAQQFPDLHSELNLSSLELGDSALYFCASSAPLAGSYNSPLHFGNGTRLTVT.

This clone was seen only a few times. The chain combines TRBV7-8 with TRBJ2-7; a possible D gene is TRBD2 (5 bases). CDR1 is SGHVS and CDR2 is FQNEAQ in the germline V gene. CDR3 length equals 13 residues. Trimming left V 8 bases short and J 2 bases short, with 13 bases between. The CDR3 sequence is CASVSDGAYEQYF. Here the CDR3 DNA reads TGTGCCAGCGTGAGCGACGGGGCCTACGAGCAGTACTTC.

The rearrangement links TRBV19 to TRBJ2-7; a possible D gene is TRBD2 (6 bases). The CDR3 sequence is 11 residues long. Trimming left V 11 bases short and J 3 bases short, with 11 bases between. From germline, CDR1 is LNHDA and CDR2 SQIVND (reference sequence). CDR3 coding DNA: TGTGCCGTAGGAGGGGTCTACGAGCAGTACTTC. The encoded protein is CAVGGVYEQYF.

The chain combines TRBV4-3 with TRBJ2-2; no reliable D call. The V and J ends lost 0 bases and 7 bases respectively, with 15 bases between them. CDR1 LGHNA and CDR2 YSLEER come from the germline V gene. This CDR3 contains 16 residues. DNA of the CDR3: TGCGCCAGCAGCCAAGATAGGGTTACCTACATCGGGGAGCTGTTTTTT. This translates into CASSQDRVTYIGELFF.

The genes are TRBV11-2 and TRBJ2-2; 7 positions match TRBD2. V dropped 4 bases and J dropped 0; count of bases not matched to a gene: 14. Germline lookup yields CDR1 SGHAT and CDR2 FQNNGV. The CDR3 contains 19 residues. As DNA, the CDR3 is TGTGCCAGCAGCTCCCCGGGCGGGGTGGCGGGGGCGAACACCGGGGAGCTGTTTTTT. Translating gives CASSSPGGVAGANTGELFF.

The V and J genes are TRBV19 and TRBJ2-5; TRBD2 aligns across 9 bases. The CDR3 is 16 amino acids. J gave up 2 bases and V 6 bases, and 10 bases lay outside the gene matches. Germline values: CDR1 LNHDA, CDR2 SQIVND (reference sequence). This chain's CDR3 is CASSDLSGREQETQYF. The CDR3 nucleotides are TGTGCCAGTAGCGACCTTAGCGGGAGAGAACAAGAGACCCAGTACTTC.

V is TRBV10-2 and J is TRBJ2-7; D unclear. Trimming removed 0 bases at V and 1 base at J, with 19 bases between. Looked up from germline, CDR1 is WSHSY and CDR2 is SAAADI. This CDR3 comprises 18 residues. Written as DNA, the CDR3 is TGCGCCAGCAGTGAGTCGTCCAGCTGGGAAGCAGGATCCTACGAGCAGTACTTC. It is translated as CASSESSSWEAGSYEQYF.

This clone was seen just once. The chain joins TRBV6-5 to TRBJ2-7; 8 bases are shared with TRBD1. There are 15 residues in the CDR3. After removal of 2 bases from V and 0 bases from J, the junction contained 3 bases not matched to a gene. Germline CDR1 and CDR2: MNHEY and SVGAGI. DNA of the CDR3: TGTGCCAGCAGTTACCACAGGGGGATCTCCTACGAGCAGTACTTC. Translation gives CASSYHRGISYEQYF.